This entry features one T cell receptor beta chain sequence. The clone's antigen remains unknown. No base quality information exists; no much larger clone differs at one position. These data come from a study of blood T cells in healthy people across ages (dated by TCRdb to about 2015). The study in broad terms: Template switching captured roughly one uniquely barcoded TCR beta cDNA molecule per two T cells in model experiments. The study measured age-related changes in TCR beta repertoire diversity using deep sequencing normalized with unique cDNA molecular identifiers. Four age groups were formed from the donors: young (average 16 years), middle-aged (approximately 40), aged (62) and long-lived (about 75). The study analyzed two additional independent replicas of 1 million unique cDNA reads from the same blood draw for two donors, one aged 18 to 30 and one aged 80 or older.

In the germline V gene, CDR1 corresponds to MDHEN and CDR2 to SYDVKM. Cut back by 8 bases and 5 bases, the V and J ends lie 6 bases apart. The CDR3 runs 10 amino acids, cysteine and phenylalanine included. Here the CDR3 DNA is all that survives: 30 bases in frame from base 1. The donors were roughly 40 Caucasian individuals from Russia, aged 6 to 90 years, who were systemically healthy. Around 9.9 milliliters of peripheral blood were collected from each donor into EDTA-treated Vacutainer tubes. PBMCs were isolated by Ficoll-Paque density-gradient centrifugation, with at least 7 million obtained per sample. Trizol reagent was used to extract total RNA from PBMCs, with at least 5 micrograms per sample. For every donor, flow cytometry on a PBMC aliquot measured the percentage of naive CD45RAhigh/CD27high T cells. General study outcomes and caveats: Total diversity estimates from one million sequenced T cells were considered lower bounds and underestimates. Donor CMV infection status was unknown, potentially confounding age-related changes in expanded clonotypes. A strong correlation was found between observed TCR beta diversity and the percentage of naive T cells measured by flow cytometry. Compared with the aged group, the long-lived group had more naive CD4+ T cells, fewer expanded clones and increased TCR diversity, a pattern suggesting age selection. As age increased, observed TCR beta diversity per million T cells dropped in a roughly linear way, and a significant reduction was already evident by age 40. Because profiling used bulk unsorted PBMCs, naive and antigen-experienced compartments could not be compared conclusively.

Libraries were prepared through 5' RACE. TCRdb lists the instrument as Illumina HiSeq 2500. A second PCR of 7 to 11 cycles was run with a J-beta primer mix and a sample-barcoded 5' primer. A template-switch 5' adaptor carrying 12 random nucleotides introduced a unique molecular identifier onto each TCR beta cDNA molecule. Each sample yielded at least 3 million CDR3-containing paired-end reads. All of the RNA was converted into first-strand cDNA using the Mint cDNA synthesis kit, with a TRBC-specific oligonucleotide serving as the primer. Following uracil-DNA glycosylase treatment, a first 18-cycle PCR with universal primers M1SS and BC2_uni_R was performed on all cDNA. On the authors' methods: For normalization, 1 million high-quality reads were randomly selected from each sample, with every read carrying a distinct molecular identifier. Reads with shared molecular identifiers were discarded instead of being binned into consensus sequences. CDR3 identification, clonotype clustering and error correction used MiTCR with a Q25 quality threshold and the strictest error-elimination algorithm. A nonparametric unseen species model using Euler transformation provided a lower-bound estimate of total TCR beta diversity. The public reads were reprocessed in TCRdb via fastp at Q25 and MiXCR, keeping in-frame beta chains. Every distinct CDR3 protein forms one entry, paired with its most common genes and DNA. The V and J calls follow TCRdb's processing rather than the paper's. This sample is represented by about 840,000 distinct CDR3 sequences; under 35% of them were singletons. The ten largest clones represent about 10% of the sample.

These same data were also listed under a study on T cells of mothers and their children. The second source states: Nine systemically healthy Caucasian individuals served as donors, namely three mothers together with their six children. cDNA synthesis consumed the entire amount of extracted RNA, loaded at around 1.5 ug RNA in each 15 ul reaction. In the second PCR, the M1S primer added sample barcodes and 2-4 random nucleotides. Over 8 million TCR beta CDR3 reads were obtained for each mother, and about 3 million reads were obtained for each child. Thymic selection shapes the output of TCR recombination in a similar way in related and unrelated pairs, and inherited differences have a minor effect. Normalized repertoire overlap was always found to be slightly, but never significantly, higher in related mother-child pairs than in unrelated mother-child pairs. No persistent microchimeric T cell clones were found, with a detection sensitivity of 75 to 100 clones per million clonotypes. The study used deep NGS to compare TCR beta repertoires of mothers and children, seeking features distinguishing related mother-child pairs from unrelated individuals. The mean age was 40 +/- 4 years for the mothers and 11 +/- 4 years for the children. After adapter ligation with NEBNext reagents, the libraries were sequenced on Illumina HiSeq 2000 with 100+100 nt paired-end reads. Mother and child libraries were prepared a month apart and sequenced in separate runs to prevent cross-contamination. For each donor, somewhere between about 500,000 and 2,000,000 distinct TCR beta clonotypes were identified. Naive TCR beta clonotypes were estimated from low-frequency clonotypes matched to each donor's FACS-determined naive share, without sorting.

The clonotype was recovered from a woman in her thirties or forties in good health. Sequenced: blood. The sequence joins TRBV28 to TRBJ1-1, with no confident D gene call. The encoded CDR3 is CASGRTEAFF. The sequenced DNA is TGTGCCAGCGGGAGAACTGAAGCTTTCTTT.